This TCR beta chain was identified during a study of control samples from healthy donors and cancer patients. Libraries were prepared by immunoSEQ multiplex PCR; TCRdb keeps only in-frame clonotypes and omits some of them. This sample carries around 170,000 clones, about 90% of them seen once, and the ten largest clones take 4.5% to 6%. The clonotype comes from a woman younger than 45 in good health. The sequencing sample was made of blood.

The CDR3 sequence: CASSQVLGDSNQPQHF. The CDR3 DNA reads as TGCGCCAGCAGCCAAGTTTTGGGGGATAGCAATCAGCCCCAGCATTTT. The V gene is TRBV4-1, the J gene TRBJ1-5, with D maybe TRBD1 (5 bases). The CDR3 totals 16 residues. The germline CDR1 and CDR2 sequences are MGHRA and YSYEKL. V was cut by 1 base and J by 0 bases, with 10 bases left in between.